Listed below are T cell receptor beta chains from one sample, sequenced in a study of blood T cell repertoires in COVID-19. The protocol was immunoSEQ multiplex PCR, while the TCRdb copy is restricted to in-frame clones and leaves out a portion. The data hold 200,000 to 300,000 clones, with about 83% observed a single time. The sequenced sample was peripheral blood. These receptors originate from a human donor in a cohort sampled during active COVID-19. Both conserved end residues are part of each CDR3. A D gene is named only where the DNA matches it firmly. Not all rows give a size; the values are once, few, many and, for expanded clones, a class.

CASSLTDNTQYF TGTGCCAGCAGCTTGACAGATAATACGCAGTATTTT few TRBJ2-3 - TRBV11-2
CASSLRPRQDSYEQYF TGTGCCAGCAGTTTACGCCCCCGACAGGACTCCTACGAGCAGTACTTC - TRBJ2-7 - TRBV27
CASSRDRGGEKLFF TGTGCCAGCAGCCGGGACAGAGGAGGAGAAAAACTGTTTTTT - TRBJ1-4 TRBD1 TRBV11-2
CSVVSGTSNEQYF TGCAGCGTTGTTTCCGGGACTAGCAACGAGCAGTACTTC - TRBJ2-7 TRBD2 TRBV29-1
CASSYAGGSGNTIYF TGTGCCAGCAGTTACGCAGGGGGCTCTGGAAACACCATATATTTT - TRBJ1-3 TRBD1 TRBV6-5
CASSKCPDRYTYEQYF TGTGCCAGCAGCAAATGCCCGGACAGATATACCTACGAGCAGTACTTC - TRBJ2-7 - TRBV21-1
CASSQGASRSTDTQYF TGTGCCAGCAGCCAAGGAGCTAGCCGTAGCACAGATACGCAGTATTTT - TRBJ2-3 - TRBV3-1/TRBV3-2
CASRSRQGSDTQYF TGTGCCAGTAGATCCCGACAGGGCTCAGATACGCAGTATTTT - TRBJ2-3 TRBD1 TRBV19
CASSPRGMTSKNIQYF TGTGCCAGCAGCCCCAGGGGGATGACGTCCAAAAACATTCAGTACTTC - TRBJ2-4 TRBD1 TRBV3-1/TRBV3-2
CASSEIRSGVRGNEQFF TGTGCCAGCAGCGAAATAAGGTCAGGGGTAAGGGGCAATGAGCAGTTCTTC - TRBJ2-1 - TRBV7-9
CSAGTATYSGNTIYF TGCAGTGCAGGGACAGCCACCTACTCTGGAAACACCATATATTTT - TRBJ1-3 TRBD1 TRBV29-1
CASSLNTDLYGYTF TGTGCCAGCAGCTTAAATACAGATTTGTATGGCTACACCTTC - TRBJ1-2 - TRBV11-2
CASSQAAGWDTEAFF TGTGCCAGCAGCCAAGCTGCGGGGTGGGACACTGAAGCTTTCTTT - TRBJ1-1 - TRBV14
CASSSQANGLHF TGTGCCAGCTCAAGTCAGGCTAACGGCCTACACTTC - TRBJ2-7 - TRBV18
CASSQGTDQGYEQYF TGTGCCAGCAGCCAAGGCACAGACCAGGGGTACGAGCAGTACTTC - TRBJ2-7 - TRBV3-1/TRBV3-2
CATSRDRDYEQYF TGTGCCACCTCCCGAGACAGGGACTACGAGCAGTACTTC - TRBJ2-7 TRBD1 TRBV15
CSASAGINQPQHF TGCAGTGCTAGTGCGGGGATCAATCAGCCCCAGCATTTT - TRBJ1-5 - TRBV20-1
CATSDLGTGAFTGELFF TGTGCCACCAGTGATTTGGGGACAGGGGCGTTTACCGGGGAGCTGTTTTTT - TRBJ2-2 TRBD1 TRBV24-1
CASIGGSSGRGYNEQFF TGTGCCAGCATAGGAGGGTCTAGCGGGAGAGGCTACAATGAGCAGTTCTTC - TRBJ2-1 TRBD2 TRBV5-6
CASSEGDHGGFLSYEQYF TGCGCCAGCAGTGAGGGGGATCACGGAGGGTTCCTCTCCTACGAGCAGTACTTC - TRBJ2-7 - TRBV10-1